These 24 T cell receptor beta chains share one sample of origin, sequenced in a study of T cell clonotyping in hematopoietic cell transplantation. The repertoire was sequenced with immunoSEQ multiplex PCR; TCRdb's copy has only in-frame clones and lacks some. The sample lists 55,000 to 70,000 clones, roughly 93% seen once, with around 1.5% in the top ten. Sequencing input: peripheral blood mononuclear cells. The receptors derive from a man aged 50 to 60 in good health. Some clones in this sample may be carry-over from other donors' samples.

This clone was observed a single time. The V and J genes are TRBV7-2 and TRBJ2-7; D remains ambiguous. Trimming removed 0 bases from V and 3 bases from J, with 6 bases in between. The CDR3 is made up of 13 amino acids. Germline CDR1 SGHTA, CDR2 FQGNSA. The DNA for the CDR3 is TGTGCCAGCAGCTTAGCGGGCAGCTACGAGCAGTACTTC. This translates into CASSLAGSYEQYF.

The rearrangement joins TRBV30 to TRBJ2-2; D not certain. The length of the CDR3 is 14 residues. Per germline, CDR1 GTSNPN and CDR2 SVGIG (reference sequence). V was cut by 0 bases and J by 6 bases, with 11 bases left in between. This CDR3 is CAWSVPSRAGELFF. The CDR3 nucleotides read TGTGCCTGGAGTGTCCCCAGTCGGGCCGGGGAGCTGTTTTTT.

This sequence joins TRBV6-5 and TRBJ2-3; the match to TRBD2 covers 11 bases. CDR3 length equals 15 residues. Germline-derived CDR1 and CDR2 are MNHEY and SVGAGI. With V trimmed by 0 bases and J by 5 bases, 1 base remained unmatched. CDR3 region: CASSYSTSGEDTQYF. The CDR3 region has the DNA TGTGCCAGCAGTTACTCGACTAGCGGGGAAGATACGCAGTATTTT.

The rearrangement uses TRBV10-2 and TRBJ1-3; possibly TRBD1 for D (5 bases). The CDR3 extends over 17 amino acids. V shed 2 bases and J shed 0 bases, with 14 bases lying between them. Germline V CDR1 and CDR2: WSHSY, SAAADI. CDR3 coding DNA: TGCGCCAGCAGTGAGGACAGCCCTGGCGGCTCTGGAAACACCATATATTTT. Protein sequence: CASSEDSPGGSGNTIYF.

Regarding this clone: One end of the junction fails to match germline, which may point to a read error. The DNA of the CDR3 is TGCAGCGTGGAAGGAAGTAGGGGTACGCAGTATTTT. As protein: CSVEGSRGTQYF. This chain connects TRBV29-1 to TRBJ2-3; D might be TRBD1 (5 bases). Germline CDR1 reads SQVTM; CDR2 reads ANQGSEA. The CDR3 runs to 12 residues.

The DNA of the CDR3 is TGTGCCAGCAGCCCGGGGGTGACCGGAATGGGTGCTTTCTTT. This codes for CASSPGVTGMGAFF. The V and J genes are TRBV27 and TRBJ1-1; a possible D gene is TRBD1 (5 bases). The V end lost 6 bases, the J end lost 11 bases, and 22 bases lay between the germline ends. Germline lookup yields CDR1 MNHEY and CDR2 SMNVEV (reference sequence). This CDR3 is built from 14 residues.

This chain uses TRBV9 with TRBJ2-3, with 8 bases lining up with TRBD2. CDR3 length: 15 amino acids. Losses at the gene ends were 6 bases for V and 3 bases for J; bases not matched to a gene: 9. Germline CDR1 is SGDLS and CDR2 is YYNGEE. Here the CDR3 reads CASNGGAGGTDTQYF. Written as DNA, the CDR3 is TGTGCCAGCAACGGGGGGGCCGGAGGGACAGATACGCAGTATTTT.

The V gene is TRBV9, the J gene TRBJ2-3, with TRBD1 identical over 8 bases. The junction had 8 bases not matched to a gene; V was cut back by 4 bases and J by 4 bases. Germline V CDR1 and CDR2: SGDLS, YYNGEE. CDR3 length equals 15 residues. For the CDR3, the DNA is TGTGCCAGCAGCTTCCTTGGACAGGGAGCAGATACGCAGTATTTT. It encodes CASSFLGQGADTQYF.

V gene TRBV6-1 combines with J gene TRBJ2-1; 9 bases match TRBD1. Germline V gives CDR1 MNHNS, CDR2 SASEGT. V shed 3 bases, J shed 2 bases, and the junction held 2 bases outside the gene matches. This CDR3 comprises 15 residues. Here the CDR3 DNA reads TGTGCCAGCAGTGAGGACAGGGGTGCCTACAATGAGCAGTTCTTC. The encoded protein is CASSEDRGAYNEQFF.

The chain uses TRBV19 and TRBJ2-7; D gene unclear. Trimming removed 9 bases at V and 0 bases at J, with 18 bases between. Germline V gives CDR1 LNHDA, CDR2 SQIVND (reference sequence). The CDR3 loop spans 15 amino acids. CDR3 loop: CASQGSDTSSYEQYF. CDR3 sequence (DNA): TGTGCCAGCCAAGGAAGCGATACGAGCTCCTACGAGCAGTACTTC.

The CDR3 bases are TGCGCCAGCAGCCAGATCCGGGACTACTCCTACGAGCAGTACTTC. Translated, it gives CASSQIRDYSYEQYF. The rearrangement joins TRBV4-1 to TRBJ2-7; 7 nucleotides match TRBD2. Germline-derived CDR1 and CDR2 are MGHRA and YSYEKL. This CDR3 is built from 15 residues. Trimming cost V 3 bases and J 0 bases; bases outside gene matches: 5.

The chain uses TRBV6-1 and TRBJ2-5; D ambiguous. This CDR3 region has 14 residues. V was clipped by 5 bases and J by 5 bases, with 15 bases between them. Germline CDR1 and CDR2: MNHNS and SASEGT. The chain's CDR3 is CASSLDVALETQYF. DNA of the CDR3: TGTGCCAGCAGTTTGGACGTAGCTCTTGAGACCCAGTACTTC.

The rearrangement uses TRBV6-1 and TRBJ2-3; 10 nucleotides line up with TRBD1. J was trimmed by 1 base and V by 4 bases; bases with no gene match: 2. The germline V gene encodes CDR1 MNHNS and CDR2 SASEGT. The CDR3 is 15 residues long. CDR3 protein: CASSADRGGTDTQYF. In DNA, the CDR3 is TGTGCCAGCAGTGCGGACAGGGGGGGCACAGATACGCAGTATTTT.

V gene TRBV23-1 combines with J gene TRBJ1-1, with D perhaps matching TRBD1 (6 bases). TRBV23-1 belongs to the ORF category, with a function that is uncertain. This CDR3 is 15 amino acids long. V gave up 3 bases and J gave up 2 bases, with 13 bases separating them. The CDR3 is CASSHLKQGNTEAFF. For the CDR3, the DNA is TGCGCCAGCAGTCATCTGAAACAGGGCAACACTGAAGCTTTCTTT.

The chain carries TRBV19 and TRBJ1-1; the D gene is possibly TRBD1 (5 bases). V was clipped by 3 bases and J by 0 bases, with 14 bases between them. The CDR3 runs to 16 residues. CDR1 is LNHDA, CDR2 SQIVND, per germline (reference sequence). The CDR3 DNA is TGTGCCAGTAGTATCCTCGGGCGGGGGATGAACACTGAAGCTTTCTTT. Translated, it gives CASSILGRGMNTEAFF. The entire variable domain, with the rest obtained from reference TRBV19 and TRBJ1-1, is as follows: DGGITQSPKYLFRKEGQNVTLSCEQNLNHDAMYWYRQDPGQGLRLIYYSQIVNDFQKGDIAEGYSVSREKKESFPLTVTSAQKNPTAFYLCASSILGRGMNTEAFFGQGTRLTVV.

The rearrangement links TRBV10-2 to TRBJ2-6; TRBD1 matches 8 bases. The germline V gene encodes CDR1 WSHSY and CDR2 SAAADI. V gave up 0 bases and J gave up 0 bases; unmatched junction bases: 4. This CDR3 region has 18 residues. DNA for the CDR3: TGCGCCAGCAGTGAGTCAGGCAGGGGGCTCTCTGGGGCCAACGTCCTGACTTTC. This sequence encodes CASSESGRGLSGANVLTF.

The V call is TRBV6-1, the J call TRBJ2-1; TRBD1 aligns across 9 bases. The V gene's germline CDR1 is MNHNS and CDR2 SASEGT. The trim removed 5 bases at V and 1 base at J, leaving 3 bases unmatched. The CDR3 runs 15 residues. The DNA for the CDR3 is TGTGCCAGCAGTACGACAGGGGGTTCCTACAATGAGCAGTTCTTC. Its protein is CASSTTGGSYNEQFF.

The chain joins TRBV4-2 to TRBJ2-1; weak D call: TRBD2 (5 bases). V was cut by 0 bases and J by 0 bases, with 9 bases left in between. Looked up from germline, CDR1 is LGHNA and CDR2 is YNFKEQ. The CDR3 runs 16 residues. CDR3 bases: TGTGCCAGCAGCCAAGATCGGACTTCCTCCTACAATGAGCAGTTCTTC. Translation: CASSQDRTSSYNEQFF.

The V call is TRBV19, the J call TRBJ2-5; TRBD2 agrees at 13 bases. V gave up 5 bases and J gave up 4 bases; unmatched junction bases: 4. Germline V gives CDR1 LNHDA, CDR2 SQIVND (reference sequence). This CDR3 has 15 residues. The CDR3 coding sequence is TGTGCCAGTAGTCCCTGGACTAGCGGGAGAGAGACCCAGTACTTC. Residues: CASSPWTSGRETQYF.

The chain joins TRBV29-1 to TRBJ2-5; TRBD2 matches 9 bases. CDR3 length: 13 amino acids. Per the germline V gene, CDR1 is SQVTM and CDR2 is ANQGSEA. V dropped 7 bases and J dropped 4; count of bases not matched to a gene: 7. DNA for the CDR3: TGCAGCGCCGGCGGGGGGGCCATAGAGACCCAGTACTTC. Amino acids: CSAGGGAIETQYF. Drawing the rest from reference TRBV29-1 and TRBJ2-5, the complete variable domain is SAVISQKPSRDICQRGTSLTIQCQVDSQVTMMFWYRQQPGQSLTLIATANQGSEATYESGFVIDKFPISRPNLTFSTLTVSNMSPEDSSIYLCSAGGGAIETQYFGPGTRLLVL.

This chain connects TRBV7-6 to TRBJ2-1, with 9 bases matching TRBD2. Germline CDR1 reads SGHVS; CDR2 reads FNYEAQ. This CDR3 region has 15 residues. Losses at the gene ends were 4 bases for V and 2 bases for J; bases not matched to a gene: 3. In DNA, the CDR3 is TGTGCCAGCAGCTCGACTAGCGGAGCCTACAATGAGCAGTTCTTC. It yields the protein CASSSTSGAYNEQFF.

The chain links TRBV29-1 to TRBJ1-2; tentative D call: TRBD1 (6 bases). The germline V gene encodes CDR1 SQVTM and CDR2 ANQGSEA. V was cut by 7 bases and J by 8 bases, with 14 bases left in between. The CDR3 contains 11 residues. This CDR3 is CSAARGGGYTF. In DNA form, the CDR3 reads TGCAGCGCTGCCAGGGGAGGAGGCTACACCTTC.

This clone showed up just a few times. The chain links TRBV5-8 to TRBJ1-1; tentative D call: TRBD1 (6 bases). Trimming stripped 4 bases from V and 6 bases from J, with 13 bases between. The CDR3 is 13 amino acids. Germline CDR1 and CDR2: SGHTS and YDEGEE. The CDR3 DNA reads as TGTGCCAGCAGCCTGGGACATCAACCTGAAGCTTTCTTT. Protein product: CASSLGHQPEAFF.

This chain joins TRBV19 and TRBJ2-3; 9 bases align to TRBD1. The V and J ends lost 5 bases and 4 bases, in that order; junction bases with no gene match: 7. Germline CDR1 and CDR2: LNHDA and SQIVND (reference sequence). CDR3 length: 15 residues. The CDR3 DNA reads TGTGCCAGTAGTGGCTACAGGGGGCGGTCAGATACGCAGTATTTT. As protein: CASSGYRGRSDTQYF.